Each of the 27 T cell receptor beta chains below was sequenced from the same sample in a study of blood T cell repertoires in COVID-19. Profiled with immunoSEQ multiplex PCR; TCRdb holds only in-frame clones, not every one. The sample records 70,000 or so clones, 60% to 85% being singletons. Sequenced sample: peripheral blood. Source of these receptors: a human donor in a cohort sampled during active COVID-19.

This sequence joins TRBV2 and TRBJ2-2; D uncertain. The CDR3 has 14 residues. CDR1 and CDR2 (germline): SNHLY, FYNNEI. Trimming removed 4 bases at V and 7 bases at J, with 13 bases between. CDR3 in amino acids: CASSASPGGGELFF. CDR3 in DNA: TGTGCCAGCAGTGCGAGCCCGGGTGGCGGGGAGCTGTTTTTT.

This clone was counted once. This sequence joins TRBV7-2 and TRBJ2-4, with 9 bases that match TRBD2. CDR3 length equals 14 residues. V gave up 4 bases and J gave up 6 bases; unmatched junction bases: 4. Per germline, CDR1 SGHTA and CDR2 FQGNSA. The CDR3 spells CASSSSGEVNIQYF. CDR3 nucleotide sequence: TGTGCCAGCAGCTCTAGCGGGGAGGTAAACATTCAGTACTTC.

The rearrangement uses TRBV11-2 and TRBJ2-7; TRBD1 might be the D (5 bases). The germline V and J ends were trimmed by 5 bases and 3 bases, with 14 bases remaining between them. This CDR3 spans 14 amino acids. Germline CDR1 and CDR2: SGHAT and FQNNGV. The CDR3 loop is CASSGSGQNYEQYF. The CDR3 nucleotides are TGTGCCAGCAGCGGGTCAGGGCAGAACTACGAGCAGTACTTC.

The gene calls are TRBV19 and TRBJ1-6, with a weak D call TRBD1 (6 bases). V was clipped by 7 bases and J by 1 base, with 14 bases between them. This CDR3 spans 16 amino acids. Germline CDR1 LNHDA, CDR2 SQIVND (reference sequence). The CDR3 DNA reads as TGTGCCAGTATGGGCAGGGGTCCATCCTATAATTCACCCCTCCACTTT. This sequence encodes CASMGRGPSYNSPLHF.

This clone was seen a few times. In DNA form, the CDR3 reads TGCGCCAGCAGGCCCGGGACAGGGAACACTGAAGCTTTCTTT. Protein product: CASRPGTGNTEAFF. The chain has TRBV4-3 and TRBJ1-1, with TRBD1 matching 8 bases. Germline CDR1 is LGHNA and CDR2 is YSLEER. The CDR3 has 14 amino acids. Trimming at V came to 6 bases and at J to 1 base, leaving 4 bases not matched to a gene.

The rearrangement uses TRBV9 and TRBJ2-7; 10 nucleotides line up with TRBD2. The CDR3 covers 16 residues. V was clipped by 4 bases and J by 0 bases; unmatched bases: 7. Germline V CDR1 and CDR2: SGDLS, YYNGEE. The CDR3 loop is CASSSPLAGYSYEQYF. The CDR3 nucleotides read TGTGCCAGCAGCTCCCCACTAGCGGGGTACTCCTACGAGCAGTACTTC.

The CDR3 DNA reads as TGTGCCAGCAGCCCCTCGACTCTAGCGGGAGATTACGAGCAGTACTTC. Amino acid sequence: CASSPSTLAGDYEQYF. The chain joins TRBV11-2 to TRBJ2-7; 10 bases map to TRBD2. Germline V gives CDR1 SGHAT, CDR2 FQNNGV. J was trimmed by 4 bases and V by 5 bases; bases with no gene match: 11. The CDR3 length is 16 residues.

V gene TRBV6-2 or TRBV6-3 combines with J gene TRBJ2-7; 7 bases align to TRBD1. With V trimmed by 0 bases and J by 2 bases, 22 bases remained unmatched. Germline V gene sequence: CDR1 MNHEY, CDR2 SVGEGT. This CDR3 contains 21 residues. The CDR3 loop is CASSYSKAIDREKGQAYEQYF. CDR3 DNA: TGTGCCAGCAGTTACTCGAAAGCGATTGATAGAGAAAAAGGACAGGCCTACGAGCAGTACTTC.

V and J are TRBV15 and TRBJ1-6; D call uncertain. Between the trimmed V and J ends, which lost 8 bases and 1 base, there was a span of 27 bases. The CDR3 loop spans 20 amino acids. CDR1 is LNHNV and CDR2 is YYDKDF in the germline V gene (reference sequence). CDR3 sequence (DNA): TGTGCCACCCTGACCGAGGGCAGCCCCCCTACTAGGTCCTATAATTCACCCCTCCACTTT. Amino acid sequence: CATLTEGSPPTRSYNSPLHF. The whole variable domain, filled in from reference TRBV15 and TRBJ1-6, reads DAMVIQNPRYQVTQFGKPVTLSCSQTLNHNVMYWYQQKSSQAPKLLFHYYDKDFNNEADTPDNFQSRRPNTSFCFLDIRSPGLGDTAMYLCATLTEGSPPTRSYNSPLHFGNGTRLTVT.

This chain links TRBV6-1 with TRBJ2-2; unclear D gene. The V end lost 3 bases, the J end lost 2 bases, and 7 bases lay between the germline ends. Germline V gene lookup returns CDR1 MNHNS and CDR2 SASEGT. The CDR3 extends over 14 amino acids. The CDR3 protein is CASSDQTNTGELFF. CDR3 DNA sequence: TGTGCCAGCAGTGATCAGACTAACACCGGGGAGCTGTTTTTT.

This chain joins TRBV3-1 (or the pseudogene TRBV3-2) and TRBJ2-2; D call uncertain. The CDR3 totals 12 residues. Per the germline V gene, CDR1 is LGHDT and CDR2 is YNNKEL (reference sequence). V was pared by 4 bases and J by 5 bases, with 5 bases between. The CDR3 sequence: CASSLSTGELFF. The CDR3 coding sequence is TGTGCCAGCAGCCTATCGACCGGGGAGCTGTTTTTT.

For this clone: Other DNA sequences in this sample translate to the same CDR3. In DNA form, the CDR3 reads TGTGCCAGCAGCCAGGGGACAGATACGCAGTATTTT. It specifies CASSQGTDTQYF. The chain carries TRBV28 and TRBJ2-3; D perhaps matches TRBD1 (6 bases). V was cut by 6 bases and J by 3 bases, with 7 bases left in between. This CDR3 is 12 amino acids long. CDR1 and CDR2 from the germline V gene are MDHEN and SYDVKM.

This sequence joins TRBV5-1 and TRBJ2-1, with D unclear. V lost 0 bases and J 1 base, leaving 8 bases between the germline ends. The germline V gene encodes CDR1 SGHRS and CDR2 YFSETQ. This CDR3 has 15 residues. The CDR3 loop is CASSLGQTSYNEQFF. CDR3 sequence (DNA): TGCGCCAGCAGCTTGGGTCAGACATCCTACAATGAGCAGTTCTTC.

As concerns this clone: Mismatch with germline at one junction end may stem from a read error. The V call is TRBV19, the J call TRBJ2-3, with D possibly being TRBD2 (6 bases). Germline assignment: CDR1 LNHDA and CDR2 SQIVND (reference sequence). This CDR3 is built from 14 residues. The CDR3 loop reads CASRAGTSTDTQYF. The DNA for the CDR3 is TGTGCCAGTAGGGCGGGAACTAGCACCGATACGCAGTATTTT.

In DNA, the CDR3 is TGTGCCAGCAGCTTAAGTCAGGGGGCCTACGAGCAGTACTTC. Amino acids: CASSLSQGAYEQYF. The chain uses TRBV11-2 and TRBJ2-7; 7 nucleotides agree with TRBD1. Germline V CDR1 and CDR2: SGHAT, FQNNGV. V shed 2 bases, J shed 2 bases, and the junction held 3 bases outside the gene matches. The CDR3 spans 14 residues.

This clone was counted once. The chain recombines TRBV5-1 with TRBJ1-6; 8 bases are shared with TRBD1. With 0 bases clipped from V and 7 bases from J, the junction kept 6 bases outside the gene matches. Germline CDR1 is SGHRS and CDR2 is YFSETQ. The CDR3 covers 16 residues. The CDR3 here is CASSLVTGDGNSPLHF. The CDR3 DNA reads as TGCGCCAGCAGCTTGGTGACAGGGGATGGGAATTCACCCCTCCACTTT.

The chain carries TRBV3-1 (or the pseudogene TRBV3-2) and TRBJ1-4; the match to TRBD1 covers 7 bases. Germline values: CDR1 LGHDT, CDR2 YNNKEL (reference sequence). The trim removed 0 bases at V and 8 bases at J, leaving 6 bases unmatched. The CDR3 consists of 15 residues. CDR3 residues: CASSQDPRGGEKLFF. CDR3 in DNA: TGTGCCAGCAGCCAAGATCCAAGAGGGGGCGAAAAACTGTTTTTT.

The chain recombines TRBV28 with TRBJ2-7; D is ambiguous. CDR3 length: 14 residues. Germline V gene lookup returns CDR1 MDHEN and CDR2 SYDVKM. V lost 3 bases and J lost 2, with 11 bases in between. The chain's CDR3 is CASSFNRVTYEQYF. CDR3 nucleotide sequence: TGTGCCAGCAGTTTCAATCGGGTCACCTACGAGCAGTACTTC.

The chain uses TRBV28 and TRBJ1-5; D is perhaps TRBD1 (5 bases). The CDR3 has 15 amino acids. Trimming removed 3 bases from V and 3 bases from J, with 12 bases in between. Germline loops: CDR1 MDHEN, CDR2 SYDVKM. CDR3 DNA sequence: TGTGCCAGCAGTTTCGGGGGGGGGAACAATCAGCCCCAGCATTTT. Protein sequence: CASSFGGGNNQPQHF. Looking up the rest from reference TRBV28 and TRBJ1-5 gives the full variable domain: DVKVTQSSRYLVKRTGEKVFLECVQDMDHENMFWYRQDPGLGLRLIYFSYDVKMKEKGDIPEGYSVSREKKERFSLILESASTNQTSMYLCASSFGGGNNQPQHFGDGTRLSIL.

The gene calls are TRBV7-9 and TRBJ1-4; D remains ambiguous. The germline CDR1 and CDR2 sequences are SEHNR and FQNEAQ (reference sequence). The V and J ends lost 3 bases and 7 bases respectively, with 12 bases between them. This CDR3 region has 14 residues. The CDR3 sequence is CASSLSGGSEKLFF. The CDR3 DNA sequence: TGTGCCAGCAGCTTGAGCGGAGGGAGTGAAAAACTGTTTTTT.

V gene TRBV5-6 combines with J gene TRBJ1-2; D is unclear. V was trimmed by 2 bases and J by 1 base, leaving 6 bases between them. This CDR3 has 13 residues. Germline V gives CDR1 SGHDT, CDR2 YYEEEE. CDR3 in DNA: TGTGCCAGCAGCTTACAGATTAACTATGGCTACACCTTC. It yields the protein CASSLQINYGYTF.

This chain links TRBV5-4 with TRBJ1-4, with a weak D call TRBD1 (5 bases). Germline V gene sequence: CDR1 SGHNT, CDR2 YYREEE (reference sequence). The CDR3 is 14 residues long. Trimming stripped 4 bases from V and 5 bases from J, with 12 bases between. The CDR3 region is CASSLGRGNEKLFF. The CDR3, as DNA: TGTGCCAGCAGCCTGGGGCGAGGAAATGAAAAACTGTTTTTT.

This clone showed up just once. The genes are TRBV5-4 and TRBJ1-2; perhaps TRBD1 as D (5 bases). Germline V lookup: CDR1 SGHNT, CDR2 YYREEE (reference sequence). Trimming pared 4 bases from V and 3 bases from J, leaving 10 bases between. This CDR3 comprises 13 residues. The CDR3 is CASSARRDYGYTF. In DNA form, the CDR3 reads TGTGCCAGCAGCGCCCGCAGGGACTATGGCTACACCTTC.

The rearrangement joins TRBV19 to TRBJ2-7; 11 bases match TRBD2. The germline V gene has CDR1 LNHDA and CDR2 SQIVND (reference sequence). This CDR3 contains 19 residues. With V trimmed by 5 bases and J by 7 bases, 22 bases remained unmatched. The chain's CDR3 is CASSPGQGRTSGPRGEQYF. DNA of the CDR3: TGTGCCAGTAGTCCCGGACAGGGAAGGACTAGCGGGCCTAGGGGAGAGCAGTACTTC.

This clone showed up just once. The J gene is TRBJ2-5, the V gene TRBV11-2; D unresolved. Germline-derived CDR1 and CDR2 are SGHAT and FQNNGV. The CDR3 totals 11 residues. The ends were cut back, 6 bases at V and 5 bases at J, with 7 bases in the middle. CDR3 in DNA: TGTGCCAGCAGTCCTGCGGAGACCCAGTACTTC. Residues: CASSPAETQYF.

The rearrangement uses TRBV4-1 and TRBJ1-5, with a possible D match to TRBD1 (6 bases). This CDR3 has 16 residues. The ends were cut back, 0 bases at V and 2 bases at J, with 11 bases in the middle. The V gene's germline CDR1 is MGHRA and CDR2 YSYEKL. The DNA of the CDR3 is TGCGCCAGCAGCCAAGATGGGGGCCTTGGCAATCAGCCCCAGCATTTT. Translated, it gives CASSQDGGLGNQPQHF.

The chain links TRBV2 to TRBJ1-1; D is uncertain. Germline V gene data show CDR1 as SNHLY and CDR2 as FYNNEI. The V end lost 8 bases, the J end lost 0 bases, and 10 bases lay between the germline ends. There are 13 residues in the CDR3. The CDR3 nucleotides are TGTGCCAGCCGGGCGGGGATGAACACTGAAGCTTTCTTT. The encoded protein is CASRAGMNTEAFF.